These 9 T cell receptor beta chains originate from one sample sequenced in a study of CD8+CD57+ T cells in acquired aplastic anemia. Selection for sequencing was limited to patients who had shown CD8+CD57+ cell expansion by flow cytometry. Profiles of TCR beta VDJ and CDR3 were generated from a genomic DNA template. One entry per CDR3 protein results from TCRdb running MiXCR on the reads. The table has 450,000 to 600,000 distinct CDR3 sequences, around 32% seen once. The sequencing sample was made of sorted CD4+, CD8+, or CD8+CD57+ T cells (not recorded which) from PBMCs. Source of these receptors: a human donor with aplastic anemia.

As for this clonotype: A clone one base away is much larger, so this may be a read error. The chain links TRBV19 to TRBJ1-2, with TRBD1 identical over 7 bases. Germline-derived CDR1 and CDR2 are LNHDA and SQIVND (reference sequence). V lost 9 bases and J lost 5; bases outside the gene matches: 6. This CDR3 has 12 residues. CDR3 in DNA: TGTGCCAGACCGGGACAGAGATATGGCTACACCTTC. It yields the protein CARPGQRYGYTF.

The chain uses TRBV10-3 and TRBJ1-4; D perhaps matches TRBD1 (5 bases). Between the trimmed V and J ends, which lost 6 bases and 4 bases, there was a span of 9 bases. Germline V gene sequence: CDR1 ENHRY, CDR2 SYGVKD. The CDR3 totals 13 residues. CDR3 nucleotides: TGTGCCATCAGCGGGGGGAGTAATGAAAAACTGTTTTTT. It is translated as CAISGGSNEKLFF.

The CDR3 protein is CASSSTGQLGPDTQYF. CDR3 DNA: TGTGCCAGCAGTTCCACGGGACAGTTGGGCCCAGATACGCAGTATTTT. The V and J genes are TRBV11-1 and TRBJ2-3, with 7 positions matching TRBD1. Germline CDR1 SGHAT, CDR2 FQDESV (reference sequence). The V segment lost 6 bases and the J segment 4 bases; nucleotides outside the gene matches: 13. CDR3 length: 16 residues.

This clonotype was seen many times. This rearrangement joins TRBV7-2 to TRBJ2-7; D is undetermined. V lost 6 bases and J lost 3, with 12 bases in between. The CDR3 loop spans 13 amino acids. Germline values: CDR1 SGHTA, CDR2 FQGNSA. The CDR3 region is CASRPSRVYEQYF. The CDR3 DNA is TGTGCCAGCAGGCCATCCCGGGTCTACGAGCAGTACTTC.

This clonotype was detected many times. The CDR3 region is CATSDPRTVLETQYF. The CDR3 nucleotides are TGTGCCACCAGTGACCCCCGGACAGTGTTGGAGACCCAGTACTTC. The genes are TRBV24-1 and TRBJ2-5; tentative D call: TRBD1 (6 bases). Between the trimmed V and J ends, which lost 4 bases and 5 bases, there was a span of 16 bases. Germline CDR1 KGHDR, CDR2 SFDVKD. This CDR3 has 15 residues.

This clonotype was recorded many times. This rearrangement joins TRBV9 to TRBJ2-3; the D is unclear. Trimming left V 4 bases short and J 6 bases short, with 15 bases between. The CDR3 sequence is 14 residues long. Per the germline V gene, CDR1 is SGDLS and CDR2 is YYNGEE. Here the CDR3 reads CASSSTLVTDTQYF. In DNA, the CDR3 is TGTGCCAGCAGCTCGACTCTAGTGACGGATACGCAGTATTTT.

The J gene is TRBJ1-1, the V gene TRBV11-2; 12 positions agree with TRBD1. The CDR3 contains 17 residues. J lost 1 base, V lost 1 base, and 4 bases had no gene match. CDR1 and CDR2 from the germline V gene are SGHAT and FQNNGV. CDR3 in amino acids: CASSLGGQGASNTEAFF. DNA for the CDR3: TGTGCCAGCAGCTTAGGGGGACAGGGGGCGTCGAACACTGAAGCTTTCTTT. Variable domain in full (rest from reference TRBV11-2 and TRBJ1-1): EAGVAQSPRYKIIEKRQSVAFWCNPISGHATLYWYQQILGQGPKLLIQFQNNGVVDDSQLPKDRFSAERLKGVDSTLKIQPAKLEDSAVYLCASSLGGQGASNTEAFFGQGTRLTVV.

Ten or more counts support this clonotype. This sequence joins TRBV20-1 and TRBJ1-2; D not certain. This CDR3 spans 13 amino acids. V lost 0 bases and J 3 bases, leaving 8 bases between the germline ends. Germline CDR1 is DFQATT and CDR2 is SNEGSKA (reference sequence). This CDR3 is CSAREGSDYGYTF. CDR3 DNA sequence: TGCAGTGCTAGAGAGGGGTCAGACTATGGCTACACCTTC.

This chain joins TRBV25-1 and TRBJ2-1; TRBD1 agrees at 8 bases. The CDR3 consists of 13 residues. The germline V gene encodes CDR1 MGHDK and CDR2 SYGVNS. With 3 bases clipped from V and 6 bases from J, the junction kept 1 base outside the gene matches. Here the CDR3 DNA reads TGTGCCAGCAGTGACGGACAGGGCAATGAGCAGTTCTTC. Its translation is CASSDGQGNEQFF.